The source of this T cell receptor beta chain is a study of blood T cell repertoires in COVID-19. The overall study: Both acute and convalescent COVID-19 samples were obtained from the United States, Italy and Spain. In each case, the material was cDNA or gDNA derived from T cells, B-cell-depleted T cells, or PBMCs.

In the study's own analysis: It was from reference gene primer amplification that nucleated cell counts were estimated. The data were produced by immunoSEQ multiplex PCR, yet TCRdb's version contains in-frame clones alone and is incomplete. That table is the source of V, J and clone size, and D and trimming were worked out from the DNA. Among tens of thousands of clones listed, roughly 92% were seen once. Concerning this clone: Other nucleotide sequences from this sample produce the same CDR3.

The CDR3 runs 13 residues. V was clipped by 5 bases and J by 7 bases, with 11 bases between them. Germline-derived CDR1 and CDR2 are SEHNR and FQNEAQ (reference sequence). Sequenced: peripheral blood. The chain recombines TRBV7-9 with TRBJ1-4, with D unresolved. The receptor's source is a woman in her sixties or seventies with active COVID-19. The CDR3 loop reads CASSETGGEKLFF. The CDR3 region has the DNA TGTGCCAGCAGCGAGACGGGTGGTGAAAAACTGTTTTTT.